This entry features one TCR beta chain sequence. Here immunoSEQ multiplex PCR was the method, and the copy in TCRdb shows in-frame clones only, minus some. This table has some 74,000 clones, 75% to 90% appearing once. Germline values: CDR1 MNHEY, CDR2 SVGAGI. The CDR3 loop spans 14 amino acids. The junction had 5 bases not matched to a gene; V was cut back by 5 bases and J by 3 bases. This entry comes from a study of technical replicates of blood from several donors. Sequenced input: T cells isolated from PBMCs. This sequence originates from a human donor in good health. The V call is TRBV6-5, the J call TRBJ2-7, with TRBD2 matching 9 bases. CDR3 DNA: TGTGCCAGCAGTCCGGCGGGAGGGATCTACGAGCAGTACTTC. It specifies CASSPAGGIYEQYF.